The 13 T cell receptor beta chains in this list originate from one sample, sequenced in a study of vaccination effects on CD4 cells after COVID-19 (dated by TCRdb to 2021 to 2024). The antigens these receptors bind are not known. Libraries came from the immunoSEQ multiplex PCR assay. Drawn from immuneACCESS, this table holds only the in-frame rearrangements with V and J called that TCRdb kept. Clones are partly lost; checked studies trace under half to an unresolved V gene and leave the rest unexplained. In all, the sample holds some 17,000 clones, and approximately 82% of those were seen once. About 20% of the sample is held by the ten biggest clonotypes. To identify antigen-specific CD4+ T cell clonotypes by their expansion, the ViraFEST assay first stimulated PBMC with viral peptide pools and then applied TCR sequencing. After 10 days of culture, CD4+ T cells were isolated with the EasySep CD4+ T cell isolation kit. Convalescent patients had PCR-confirmed SARS-CoV-2 infection between March and December 2020, before Alpha, Beta and Delta variants emerged in the United States. Each participant got two doses of an mRNA SARS-CoV-2 vaccine, either BNT162b2 or mRNA-1273.

This sample comprised CD4+ T cells from PBMCs cultured with SARS-CoV-2 spike peptides, obtained after COVID-19 vaccination. The sample's cell subset or site label, decoded: SARS-CoV-2 spike overlapping peptide pool stimulation. The source of these receptors is a human donor who had a prior SARS-CoV-2 infection.

This sequence joins TRBV7-9 and TRBJ1-4; TRBD1 matches at 7 bases. The trim removed 5 bases at V and 6 bases at J, leaving 15 bases unmatched. The CDR3 has 17 residues. CDR1 and CDR2 from the germline V gene are SEHNR and FQNEAQ (reference sequence). The CDR3 DNA reads as TGTGCCAGCAGCCGCCACGGGGGGGACAGAATCCATGAAAAACTGTTTTTT. The encoded protein is CASSRHGGDRIHEKLFF.

This chain connects TRBV5-1 to TRBJ2-3; 10 nucleotides align to TRBD2. Germline-derived CDR1 and CDR2 are SGHRS and YFSETQ. The CDR3 has 18 residues. Trimming cost V 0 bases and J 3 bases; bases outside gene matches: 10. CDR3 sequence (DNA): TGCGCCAGCAGCTTGGGGGGCCTTAGCGGGGGGACGACAGATACGCAGTATTTT. Its translation: CASSLGGLSGGTTDTQYF.

The chain recombines TRBV6-2 or TRBV6-3 with TRBJ2-1; 11 nucleotides match TRBD2. The CDR3 sequence is 15 residues long. Germline V CDR1 and CDR2: MNHEY, SVGEGT. V lost 4 bases and J lost 8; bases outside the gene matches: 7. This CDR3 reads CASSSRLAGGYEQFF. CDR3 nucleotides: TGTGCCAGCAGTTCCAGGCTAGCGGGAGGTTATGAGCAGTTCTTC.

V usage is TRBV2 and J usage is TRBJ1-2; D is perhaps TRBD1 (5 bases). This CDR3 has 15 residues. The germline CDR1 and CDR2 sequences are SNHLY and FYNNEI. V lost 4 bases to trimming and J lost 7 bases, with 19 bases between them. CDR3: CASSGKQVRGGGYTF. CDR3 nucleotide sequence: TGTGCCAGCAGTGGTAAACAGGTTCGGGGTGGTGGCTACACCTTC.

V is TRBV9 and J is TRBJ1-3; the D is unclear. Trimming took 3 bases from V and 3 from J, leaving 16 bases between them. CDR3 length: 16 amino acids. Germline assignment: CDR1 SGDLS and CDR2 YYNGEE. This CDR3 is CASSAHNPLSGNTIYF. The CDR3 nucleotides are TGTGCCAGCAGCGCACACAACCCTCTGAGTGGAAACACCATATATTTT.

The rearrangement uses TRBV18 and TRBJ2-3; D not resolved. Deletions cut 3 bases from V and 1 base from J, with 5 bases between. The CDR3 extends over 13 amino acids. The germline gives CDR1 KGHSH, CDR2 LQKENI. CDR3 region: CASSPTGTDTQYF. The DNA of the CDR3 is TGTGCCAGCTCACCGACCGGCACAGATACGCAGTATTTT.

The chain joins TRBV7-6 to TRBJ1-1; D may be TRBD1 (6 bases). Trimming shortened V by 5 bases and J by 4 bases, and 17 bases separated the two germline ends. CDR1 is SGHVS, CDR2 FNYEAQ, per germline. The CDR3 covers 15 residues. In DNA, the CDR3 is TGTGCCAGCAGCAGACAGGCGTCTACGGGCACTGAAGCTTTCTTT. Protein sequence: CASSRQASTGTEAFF.

Only a few counts were recorded for this clone. The chain recombines TRBV11-2 with TRBJ2-7, with D maybe TRBD2 (5 bases). In germline, CDR1 is SGHAT, CDR2 FQNNGV. Trimming took 4 bases from V and 3 from J, leaving 10 bases between them. The CDR3 totals 13 residues. The CDR3 region has the DNA TGTGCCAGCAGCTACGGACTGCGCTACGAGCAGTACTTC. It encodes CASSYGLRYEQYF.

The chain joins TRBV7-2 to TRBJ2-3; 7 nucleotides line up with TRBD2. From germline, CDR1 is SGHTA and CDR2 FQGNSA. The V and J ends lost 6 bases and 7 bases, in that order; junction bases with no gene match: 10. The length of the CDR3 is 14 residues. The CDR3 DNA is TGTGCCAGCAGTTCGGGACTAAGCCAGAATACGCAGTATTTT. Translating it yields CASSSGLSQNTQYF.

V usage is TRBV2 and J usage is TRBJ1-2; no firm D call. The CDR3 spans 12 residues. CDR1 and CDR2 (germline): SNHLY, FYNNEI. The ends were cut back, 6 bases at V and 5 bases at J, with 10 bases in the middle. The CDR3 DNA reads TGTGCCAGCAGGGAGAACAGTTATGGCTACACCTTC. It specifies CASRENSYGYTF.

This rearrangement joins TRBV5-5 to TRBJ2-3; D is unclear. The CDR3 loop spans 13 amino acids. CDR1 is SGHKS, CDR2 YYEKEE, per germline (reference sequence). V lost 4 bases and J lost 6, with 12 bases in between. CDR3 sequence reads: CASSRAASDTQYF. CDR3 sequence (DNA): TGTGCCAGCAGCCGGGCGGCGTCGGATACGCAGTATTTT.

This rearrangement joins TRBV11-2 to TRBJ2-2; D perhaps matches TRBD2 (5 bases). This CDR3 is built from 13 residues. Trimming pared 2 bases from V and 6 bases from J, leaving 7 bases between. CDR1 is SGHAT, CDR2 FQNNGV, per germline. Here the CDR3 DNA reads TGTGCCAGCAGCTTACACGGGGCCGGGGAGCTGTTTTTT. Its protein product is CASSLHGAGELFF.

The CDR3: CASSGDRGGEQYF. The CDR3 DNA reads TGTGCCAGCAGCGGAGACAGGGGCGGCGAGCAGTACTTC. J is TRBJ2-7 and V is TRBV7-8; 8 bases match TRBD1. The CDR3 is 13 residues long. Germline V CDR1 and CDR2: SGHVS, FQNEAQ. V trimming: 5 bases; J trimming: 6 bases; junction bases outside the gene matches: 6.